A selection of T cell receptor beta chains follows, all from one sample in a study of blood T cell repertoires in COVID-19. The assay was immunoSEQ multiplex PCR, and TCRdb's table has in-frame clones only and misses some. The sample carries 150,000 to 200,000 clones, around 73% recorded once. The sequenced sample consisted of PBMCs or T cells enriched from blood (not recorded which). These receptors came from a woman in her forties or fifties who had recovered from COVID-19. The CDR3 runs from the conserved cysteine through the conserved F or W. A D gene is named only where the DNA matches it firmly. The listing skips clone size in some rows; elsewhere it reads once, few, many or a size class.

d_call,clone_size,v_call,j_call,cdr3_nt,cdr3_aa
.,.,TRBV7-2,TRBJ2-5,TGTGCCAGCAGCCGCCACGGGAGCGGGGAGACCCAGTACTTC,CASSRHGSGETQYF
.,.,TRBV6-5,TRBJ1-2,TGTGCCAGCAGTTACGGCAGGGTCCCGCGCGGCTACACCTTC,CASSYGRVPRGYTF
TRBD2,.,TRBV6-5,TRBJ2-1,TGTGCCAGCAGGCTTCTAGCGGGAGGAACCAATGAGCAGTTCTTC,CASRLLAGGTNEQFF
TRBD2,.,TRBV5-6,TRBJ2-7,TGTGCCAGCAGCCCCCGGGGCTCGTGGCTAGCGGGGCCTCACGAGCAGTACTTC,CASSPRGSWLAGPHEQYF
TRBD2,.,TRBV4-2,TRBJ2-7,TGTGCCAGCAGCCAGGGTTCTAGCGGGAGGGCCCTCGAGCAGTACTTC,CASSQGSSGRALEQYF
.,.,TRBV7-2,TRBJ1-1,TGTGCCAGCAGCTCCTCCCTGGGGGGTCTCACTGAAGCTTTCTTT,CASSSSLGGLTEAFF
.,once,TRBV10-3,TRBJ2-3,TGTGCCATCAGTGAGGTAGCAGCAGATACGCAGTATTTT,CAISEVAADTQYF
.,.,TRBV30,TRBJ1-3,TGTGCCTGGAGCCGAGGAACTTTTCGCTCTGGAAACACCATATATTTT,CAWSRGTFRSGNTIYF
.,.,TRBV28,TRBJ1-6,TGTGCCAGCAGTTTACAGGGGCTTGGGTCACCCCTCCACTTT,CASSLQGLGSPLHF
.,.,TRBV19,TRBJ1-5,TGTGCCAGTAGTAACCAGGGCTACCAGCCCCAGCATTTT,CASSNQGYQPQHF
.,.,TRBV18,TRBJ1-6,TGTGCCAGCTCACGCGAAGATAATTCACCCCTCCACTTT,CASSREDNSPLHF
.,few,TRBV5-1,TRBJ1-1,TGCGCCAGCAGCTCCCAGGGTCCGGGCTACACTGAAGCTTTCTTT,CASSSQGPGYTEAFF
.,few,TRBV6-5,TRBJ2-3,TGTGCCAGCAGAGCGACGGAGATCACAGATACGCAGTATTTT,CASRATEITDTQYF
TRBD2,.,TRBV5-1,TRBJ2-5,TGCGCCAGCAGCCTCGGGGCGGGAGGTTCCCAAGAGACCCAGTACTTC,CASSLGAGGSQETQYF
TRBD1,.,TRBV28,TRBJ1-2,TGTGCCAGCAGCCCGGACAGGGCTCATGGCTACACCTTC,CASSPDRAHGYTF
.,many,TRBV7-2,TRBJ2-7,TGTGCCAGCAGCTTAGTAGGCGGTCGCCTTACGACCTCCTACGAGCAGTACTTC,CASSLVGGRLTTSYEQYF
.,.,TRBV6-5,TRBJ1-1,TGTGCCAGCAGTATTGATCTGACTAGGACTGAAGCTTTCTTT,CASSIDLTRTEAFF
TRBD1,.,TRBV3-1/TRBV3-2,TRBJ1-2,TGTGCCAGCAGCCCGCCAGGGGGGATCTATGGCTACACCTTC,CASSPPGGIYGYTF
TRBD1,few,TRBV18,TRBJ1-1,TGTGCCAGCTCACAGGGACAGGGTCTAACTGAAGCTTTCTTT,CASSQGQGLTEAFF
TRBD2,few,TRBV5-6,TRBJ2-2,TGTGCCAGCAGTTCGGGACTAGCGGGGAACACCGGGGAGCTGTTTTTT,CASSSGLAGNTGELFF
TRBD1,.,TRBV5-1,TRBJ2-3,TGCGCCAGCAGCTTGGGGTCAGGGGGCGTTGGGTTGGATACGCAGTATTTT,CASSLGSGGVGLDTQYF
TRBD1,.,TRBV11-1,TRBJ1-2,TGTGCCAGCAGCTTAGCGGCCGCTGACAGGGCCTTTGGCTACACCTTC,CASSLAAADRAFGYTF
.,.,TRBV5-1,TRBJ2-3,TGCGCCAGCAGCTCGAACGGACTCGATCGGGATACGCAGTATTTT,CASSSNGLDRDTQYF
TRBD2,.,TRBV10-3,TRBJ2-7,TGTGCCATCAGTGGGACTAGCGGGAGTAAGCAGTACTTC,CAISGTSGSKQYF
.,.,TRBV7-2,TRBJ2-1,TGTGCCAGCAGCTTAATCGGCCAGGGAGGCTGGATCTTC,CASSLIGQGGWIF
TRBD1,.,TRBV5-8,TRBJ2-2,TGTGCCAGCAGCCTGACAGGGATGGGCACCGGGGAGCTGTTTTTT,CASSLTGMGTGELFF
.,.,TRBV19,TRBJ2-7,TGTGCCAGTAGTATAGGCGGGACGGCCTACGAGCAGTACTTC,CASSIGGTAYEQYF
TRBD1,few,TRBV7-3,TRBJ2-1,TGTGCCAGCAGCCAACAGGGGAGTCCCCTAAATGAGCAGTTCTTC,CASSQQGSPLNEQFF
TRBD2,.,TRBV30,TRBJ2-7,TGTGCCTGGAGTATTGGGCTAGCGGGAGGTGAGCAGTACTTC,CAWSIGLAGGEQYF
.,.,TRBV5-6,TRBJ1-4,TGTGCCAGCAGCTTGAGGCGGCTCAACCTAGGTGAAAAACTGTTTTTT,CASSLRRLNLGEKLFF
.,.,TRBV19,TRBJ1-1,TGTGCCAGTAGTCGGGGTATGAACACTGAAGCTTTCTTT,CASSRGMNTEAFF
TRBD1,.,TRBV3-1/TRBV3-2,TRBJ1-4,TGTGCCAGCAGCCAAGCAGGGACAGGGTATGAAAAACTGTTTTTT,CASSQAGTGYEKLFF
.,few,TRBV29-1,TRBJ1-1,TGCAGCGGGCAGGGGCCGTCGGGGAACACTGAAGCTTTCTTT,CSGQGPSGNTEAFF
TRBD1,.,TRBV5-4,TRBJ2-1,TGTGCCAGCAGCTTGGGGAGTCAGGGGGCGGTTGAGCAGTTCTTC,CASSLGSQGAVEQFF
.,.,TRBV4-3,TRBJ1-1,TGCGCCAGCAGCCAAGCCTCGGGGACTGAAGCTTTCTTT,CASSQASGTEAFF
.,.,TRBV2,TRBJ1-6,TGTGCCTACGGGGGACCTTCGGAGCATTCACCCCTCCACTTT,CAYGGPSEHSPLHF
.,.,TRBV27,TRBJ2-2,TGTGCCAGCAGTTTTCGTAGGGAGACGCTCCCCGGGGAGCTGTTTTTT,CASSFRRETLPGELFF
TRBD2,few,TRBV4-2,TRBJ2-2,TGTGCCAGCAGCCAAGAAGGGACTAGGGGTACCGGGGAGCTGTTTTTT,CASSQEGTRGTGELFF
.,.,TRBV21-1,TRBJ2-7,TGTGCCAGCACCATGACTAGCGGGAGTAACGAGCAGTACTTC,CASTMTSGSNEQYF
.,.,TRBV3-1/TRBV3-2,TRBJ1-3,TGTGCCAGCAGCCAATCGGGAAACACCATATATTTT,CASSQSGNTIYF
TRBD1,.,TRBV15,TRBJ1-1,TGTGCCACCAGAGTCGACAGGGGAGGCACTGAAGCTTTCTTT,CATRVDRGGTEAFF
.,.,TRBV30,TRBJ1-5,TGTGCCTGGAGTATGGCAGGCAATCAGCCCCAGCATTTT,CAWSMAGNQPQHF
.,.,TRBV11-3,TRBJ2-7,TGTGCCAGCAGCTTGGGAGTGGGGAACGAGCAGTACTTC,CASSLGVGNEQYF
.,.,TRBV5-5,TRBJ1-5,TGTGCCAGCAGCTTGGCGCCGGGGGGTCTTGGGGGCAATCAGCCCCAGCATTTT,CASSLAPGGLGGNQPQHF
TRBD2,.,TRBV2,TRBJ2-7,TGTGCCAGCAGTGGGGAGCGGGAGACCGAGCAGTACTTC,CASSGERETEQYF
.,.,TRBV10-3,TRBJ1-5,TGTGCCATCAGTGAGTTACAGGGAAATCAGCCCCAGCATTTT,CAISELQGNQPQHF
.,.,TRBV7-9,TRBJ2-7,TGTGCCAGCAGCTTAATTCATATAGCCTACGAGCAGTACTTC,CASSLIHIAYEQYF
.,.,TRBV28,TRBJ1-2,TGTGCCAGCAGTCGTTATGGCTACACCTTC,CASSRYGYTF
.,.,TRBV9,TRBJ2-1,TGTGCCAGCAGCGCACCTACTAACCCCTACAATGAGCAGTTCTTC,CASSAPTNPYNEQFF
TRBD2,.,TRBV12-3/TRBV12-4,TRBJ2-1,TGTGCCAGCAGTTTAGGTCTAGCGGGTTATTTCTTC,CASSLGLAGYFF
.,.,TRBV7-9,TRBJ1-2,TGTGCCAGCAGCTTAGACGGGATTGGGTATGATGGCTACACCTTC,CASSLDGIGYDGYTF
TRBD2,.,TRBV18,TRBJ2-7,TGTGCCAGCTCACCAACTAGCGGGAGGGCCAACTCCTACGAGCAGTACTTC,CASSPTSGRANSYEQYF
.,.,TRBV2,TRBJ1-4,TGTGCCAGCCAGGGTGGGGAAAAACTGTTTTTT,CASQGGEKLFF
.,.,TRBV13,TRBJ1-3,TGTGCCAGCAGCTTAGGTACTGGAAACACCATATATTTT,CASSLGTGNTIYF